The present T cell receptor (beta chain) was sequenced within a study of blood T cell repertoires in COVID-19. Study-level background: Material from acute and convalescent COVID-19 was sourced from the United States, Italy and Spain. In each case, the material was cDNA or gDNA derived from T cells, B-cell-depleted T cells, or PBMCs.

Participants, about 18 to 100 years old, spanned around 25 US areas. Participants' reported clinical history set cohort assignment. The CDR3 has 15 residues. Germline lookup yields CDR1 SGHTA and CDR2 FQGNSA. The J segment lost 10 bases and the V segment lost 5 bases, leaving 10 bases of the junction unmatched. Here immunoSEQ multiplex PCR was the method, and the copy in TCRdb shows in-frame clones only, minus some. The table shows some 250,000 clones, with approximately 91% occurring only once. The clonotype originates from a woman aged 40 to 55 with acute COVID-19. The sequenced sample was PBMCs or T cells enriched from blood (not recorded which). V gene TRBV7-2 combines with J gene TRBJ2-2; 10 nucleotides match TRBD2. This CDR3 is CASSPQTAGGVELFF. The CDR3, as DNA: TGTGCCAGCAGCCCCCAAACAGCGGGGGGGGTGGAGCTGTTTTTT.